Listed below are T cell receptor beta chains from one sample, sequenced in a study of neurological immune-mediated disorders. TCRdb analysed the 5' RACE reads with MiXCR anew, one entry per CDR3 protein. The table lists 30,000 or so distinct CDR3 sequences, 15% of them singletons, with 27% in the top ten. Sequencing was done on a sample of PBMCs. These TCRs come from a man between 65 and 80 years old in good health. Each CDR3 is given with its conserved first and last residue. D genes are given only for firm matches. Clone size, where shown, is once, few, many, or a class for clones that have expanded.

J: TRBJ1-1
size: many
D: -
length: 15
V: TRBV5-1
DNA: TGCGCCAGCACCTGGCTGGGGGCGTCTTCCACTGAAGCTTTCTTT
CDR3: CASTWLGASSTEAFF

J: TRBJ2-3
size: medium-sized
D: -
length: 15
V: TRBV5-1
DNA: TGCGCCAGCAGCTTCGACGGGGGACGCACAGATACGCAGTATTTT
CDR3: CASSFDGGRTDTQYF

J: TRBJ1-1
size: many
D: -
length: 11
V: TRBV29-1
DNA: TGCAGCGTTGGGGGAGGGCTTGAAGCTTTCTTT
CDR3: CSVGGGLEAFF

J: TRBJ2-5
size: many
D: TRBD1
length: 13
V: TRBV12-3/TRBV12-4
DNA: TGTGCCAGCAGTTTCGAGGACAGGGAGACCCAGTACTTC
CDR3: CASSFEDRETQYF

J: TRBJ2-2
size: many
D: TRBD1
length: 15
V: TRBV11-2
DNA: TGTGCCAGCAGCCTAGGACAGGGGGCGAGAGGGGAGCTGTTTTTT
CDR3: CASSLGQGARGELFF

J: TRBJ2-3
size: many
D: -
length: 16
V: TRBV5-8
DNA: TGTGCCAGCAGCGCTGGACTATTTATGTCGGCAGATACGCAGTATTTT
CDR3: CASSAGLFMSADTQYF

J: TRBJ2-4
size: many
D: -
length: 11
V: TRBV7-9
DNA: TGTGCCAGCAGCTTAGGGAAGGGGGAGTACTTC
CDR3: CASSLGKGEYF

J: TRBJ2-6
size: many
D: -
length: 15
V: TRBV7-3
DNA: TGTGCCAGCAGCTTAAGTAGTTCTGGGGCCAACGTCCTGACTTTC
CDR3: CASSLSSSGANVLTF

J: TRBJ2-7
size: many
D: -
length: 15
V: TRBV10-3
DNA: TGTGCCATCAGTGACCGGAGTCAGGACTCCTACGAGCAGTACTTC
CDR3: CAISDRSQDSYEQYF

J: TRBJ1-6
size: many
D: TRBD1
length: 16
V: TRBV27
DNA: TGTGCCAGCAGTTTATCGGCCGGGACAGGAGGATCACCCCTCCACTTT
CDR3: CASSLSAGTGGSPLHF

J: TRBJ2-1
size: many
D: -
length: 15
V: TRBV24-1
DNA: TGTGCCACTGCAAAGGGAGCGGGCACGGGGAATGAGCAGTTCTTC
CDR3: CATAKGAGTGNEQFF

J: TRBJ1-1
size: many
D: -
length: 13
V: TRBV7-9
DNA: TGTGCCAGCAGCTTAGCGAAGGACACTGAAGCTTTCTTT
CDR3: CASSLAKDTEAFF

J: TRBJ2-1
size: -
D: TRBD2
length: 15
V: TRBV19
DNA: TGTGCCAGTAGGGAACTAGCGGGGATACGAAATGAGCAGTTCTTC
CDR3: CASRELAGIRNEQFF

J: TRBJ2-7
size: many
D: -
length: 14
V: TRBV3-1
DNA: TGTGCCAGCAGCCTTGACCTGGGTCGGTACGAGCAGTACTTC
CDR3: CASSLDLGRYEQYF

J: TRBJ2-3
size: many
D: TRBD1
length: 15
V: TRBV20-1
DNA: TGCAGTGCTAGTCCACGGGACAGGCTATCAGATACGCAGTATTTT
CDR3: CSASPRDRLSDTQYF

J: TRBJ2-5
size: few
D: -
length: 14
V: TRBV7-2
DNA: TGTGCCAGCAGCTCGGCGGCGGGACGCGAGACCCAGTACTTC
CDR3: CASSSAAGRETQYF

J: TRBJ1-2
size: many
D: -
length: 14
V: TRBV12-3/TRBV12-4
DNA: TGTGCCAGCAGTTTACTTCACGGGACTTATGGCTACACCTTC
CDR3: CASSLLHGTYGYTF

J: TRBJ1-1
size: many
D: -
length: 14
V: TRBV2
DNA: TGTGCCAGCAGTGGACAGTCCATGAACACTGAAGCTTTCTTT
CDR3: CASSGQSMNTEAFF

J: TRBJ2-7
size: many
D: -
length: 15
V: TRBV20-1
DNA: TGCAGTGCTAGAGATTTTGGGCTCCTCGGGGCCGAGCAGTACTTC
CDR3: CSARDFGLLGAEQYF

J: TRBJ2-1
size: many
D: -
length: 14
V: TRBV5-1
DNA: TGCGCCAGCAGCTTCGACAGCTCCGCCAATGAGCAGTTCTTC
CDR3: CASSFDSSANEQFF

J: TRBJ1-6
size: many
D: -
length: 13
V: TRBV5-1
DNA: TGCGCCAGCAGCTCTGGGACGGAACCACCCCTCCACTTT
CDR3: CASSSGTEPPLHF

J: TRBJ2-3
size: medium-sized
D: TRBD2
length: 18
V: TRBV4-3
DNA: TGCGCCAGCAGCCAAGATCTAACTGAGGGACTAGTAACAGATACGCAGTATTTT
CDR3: CASSQDLTEGLVTDTQYF

J: TRBJ2-1
size: -
D: -
length: 19
V: TRBV4-3
DNA: TGCGCCAGCAGCCAAGATGCCTGGAAGTCGGTCCTCCGGTTGGATGAGCAGTTCTTC
CDR3: CASSQDAWKSVLRLDEQFF

J: TRBJ2-7
size: many
D: TRBD1
length: 14
V: TRBV10-3
DNA: TGTGCCATCAGGTTGGACAGGGGCTCCTACGAGCAGTACTTC
CDR3: CAIRLDRGSYEQYF

J: TRBJ2-7
size: many
D: TRBD2
length: 14
V: TRBV5-5
DNA: TGTGCCAGCAGCCGCTCGGGGGGCTCCTACGAGCAGTACTTC
CDR3: CASSRSGGSYEQYF

J: TRBJ2-1
size: many
D: TRBD1
length: 16
V: TRBV12-3/TRBV12-4
DNA: TGTGCCAGCAGACTCGCTACCGGGACAGGGGTGTATGAGCAGTTCTTC
CDR3: CASRLATGTGVYEQFF

J: TRBJ2-1
size: many
D: TRBD1
length: 13
V: TRBV28
DNA: TGTGCCAGCAGACGGACAGGGGTCAATGAGCAGTTCTTC
CDR3: CASRRTGVNEQFF

J: TRBJ2-7
size: many
D: TRBD1
length: 19
V: TRBV7-2
DNA: TGTGCCAGCAGCCGACCGGGACAGGGGGACTACAGTTTATTCTACGAGCAGTACTTC
CDR3: CASSRPGQGDYSLFYEQYF

J: TRBJ2-1
size: many
D: -
length: 16
V: TRBV27
DNA: TGTGCCAGTAGGCCCCCCTTACAGGGACTCTACAATGAGCAGTTCTTC
CDR3: CASRPPLQGLYNEQFF

J: TRBJ2-2
size: many
D: -
length: 15
V: TRBV5-1
DNA: TGCGCCAGCAGCTTGGATCAGGGTAACACCGGGGAGCTGTTTTTT
CDR3: CASSLDQGNTGELFF

J: TRBJ1-1
size: medium-sized
D: TRBD1
length: 17
V: TRBV4-3
DNA: TGCGCCAGCAGCCAAGGCTCAAAACAGGGGGCAGGCACTGAAGCTTTCTTT
CDR3: CASSQGSKQGAGTEAFF

J: TRBJ1-5
size: many
D: -
length: 15
V: TRBV27
DNA: TGTGCCAGCAGGCCCCCCGGGGGCTTTGAGCAGCCCCAGCATTTT
CDR3: CASRPPGGFEQPQHF

J: TRBJ2-3
size: many
D: TRBD2
length: 15
V: TRBV7-2
DNA: TGTGCCAGCAGCGTCAGCGGGGGAGAGTTGGGGGTGCAGTATTTT
CDR3: CASSVSGGELGVQYF

J: TRBJ1-3
size: many
D: -
length: 15
V: TRBV5-5
DNA: TGTGCCAGCAGCTGGGGACAAAGCTCTGGAAACACCATATATTTT
CDR3: CASSWGQSSGNTIYF

J: TRBJ2-1
size: many
D: -
length: 15
V: TRBV5-1
DNA: TGCGCCAGCAGCTTGGGTCAGGTGGCGGGCAATGAGCAGTTCTTC
CDR3: CASSLGQVAGNEQFF

J: TRBJ2-3
size: many
D: TRBD2
length: 18
V: TRBV6-5
DNA: TGTGCCAGCAGTTACTCGAGTCAGACTAGCGGGAGCGCAGATACGCAGTATTTT
CDR3: CASSYSSQTSGSADTQYF

J: TRBJ2-7
size: -
D: -
length: 16
V: TRBV7-2
DNA: TGTGTCAGCAGCTCGGGTACCAGGTGGCTAAAGGACGAGCTGTACTTC
CDR3: CVSSSGTRWLKDELYF

J: TRBJ2-6
size: many
D: -
length: 17
V: TRBV27
DNA: TGTGCCAGCAGTTTGGCGGGACATAACTCTGGGGCCAACGTCCTGACTTTC
CDR3: CASSLAGHNSGANVLTF

J: TRBJ2-7
size: many
D: -
length: 13
V: TRBV27
DNA: TGTGCCAGCAGTTTAAGGCTTCCCTACGAGCAGTACTTC
CDR3: CASSLRLPYEQYF

J: TRBJ1-1
size: many
D: -
length: 12
V: TRBV14
DNA: TGTGCCAGCAGCCAACAGGGAATTGAAGCTTTCTTT
CDR3: CASSQQGIEAFF

J: TRBJ1-2
size: many
D: -
length: 14
V: TRBV5-5
DNA: TGTGCCAGCAGCTTGGCGAGGGCGTGGGGCGGCTACACCTTC
CDR3: CASSLARAWGGYTF

J: TRBJ2-1
size: many
D: TRBD1
length: 15
V: TRBV24-1
DNA: TGTGCCACCAGTGACCAGACAGGGGGCTACAATGAGCAGTTCTTC
CDR3: CATSDQTGGYNEQFF